These 9 T cell receptor beta chains originate from one sample sequenced in a study of T-cell reconstitution after alpha-beta-depleted transplantation in children (dated by TCRdb to about 2016). The treatment or condition label for this specimen denotes: allogeneic hematopoietic cell transplantation with graft depleted of TCRalphabeta T cells and CD19 B cells. Receptor amplification or capture employed PCR. Instrument on record: Illumina HiSeq 2500. To normalize quantification of the TCRbeta repertoire, the TCR libraries were built with molecular barcoding that relied on unique molecular identifiers. TCRdb cleaned the public reads at Q25 with fastp, built clones with MiXCR and kept in-frame beta chains. Under each unique CDR3 protein, matching rows form one entry showing the most common genes and DNA. The sample has about 310,000 distinct CDR3 sequences on record, 20% to 30% of them singletons. Together, the top ten hold approximately 11% of the sample.

Sequences were derived from PBMCs, mostly from graft donor cells, sampled 180 days after TCRalphabeta/CD19-depleted stem cell transplant. Receptors originate from a male patient younger than 18 who had a stem cell transplant for acute lymphoblastic leukemia, so the T cells may come from the graft donor.

A few counts support this clonotype. This sequence joins TRBV20-1 and TRBJ2-3; 7 bases are a match to TRBD2. This CDR3 comprises 15 residues. Germline V gene data show CDR1 as DFQATT and CDR2 as SNEGSKA (reference sequence). After removal of 4 bases from V and 5 bases from J, the junction contained 12 bases not matched to a gene. CDR3: CSATSGVLRVDTQYF. In DNA, the CDR3 is TGCAGTGCTACAAGCGGGGTCCTCAGGGTAGATACGCAGTATTTT.

This clonotype was seen a handful of times. This chain uses TRBV12-3 or TRBV12-4 with TRBJ1-5; 7 nucleotides match TRBD1. The CDR3 runs to 15 residues. The ends lost 7 bases at V and 3 bases at J; junction bases unmatched: 9. CDR3 sequence: CASMALQGNNQPQHF. CDR3 nucleotide sequence: TGTGCCAGCATGGCCTTACAGGGGAACAATCAGCCCCAGCATTTT.

In its sample, this clonotype was seen a few times. The chain joins TRBV5-1 to TRBJ1-2; weak D call: TRBD1 (5 bases). The ends were cut back, 6 bases at V and 6 bases at J, with 15 bases in the middle. The CDR3 covers 13 residues. Looked up from germline, CDR1 is SGHRS and CDR2 is YFSETQ. DNA of the CDR3: TGCGCCAGCACTCTTACGGACACCCATGGCTACACCTTC. Translated, it gives CASTLTDTHGYTF. The full variable domain, in which reference TRBV5-1 and TRBJ1-2 provide the parts outside the CDR3, is KAGVTQTPRYLIKTRGQQVTLSCSPISGHRSVSWYQQTPGQGLQFLFEYFSETQRNKGNFPGRFSGRQFSNSRSEMNVSTLELGDSALYLCASTLTDTHGYTFGSGTRLTVV.

Concerning this clonotype: An end of the junction differs from the germline gene, which may be a read error. The chain is built from TRBV11-2 and TRBJ2-3; D may be TRBD2 (6 bases). In germline, CDR1 is SGHAT, CDR2 FQNNGV. This CDR3 is 17 amino acids long. CDR3 protein: CASSFSYGSPNTDTHYF. The CDR3 coding sequence is TGTGCCAGCAGCTTTTCATACGGGAGCCCTAACACAGATACGCATTATTTT.

This chain links TRBV7-9 with TRBJ2-7, with D possibly TRBD1 on 6 matching bases. Trimming removed 5 bases at V and 0 bases at J, with 14 bases between. This CDR3 is built from 15 residues. In germline, CDR1 is SEHNR, CDR2 FQNEAQ (reference sequence). The CDR3 is CASSTTGTSSYEQYF. The CDR3, as DNA: TGTGCCAGCAGCACCACAGGGACGAGCTCCTACGAGCAGTACTTC. The variable domain in full, with the rest retrieved from reference TRBV7-9 and TRBJ2-7, is DTGVSQNPRHKITKRGQNVTFRCDPISEHNRLYWYRQTLGQGPEFLTYFQNEAQLEKSRLLSDRFSAERPKGSFSTLEIQRTEQGDSAMYLCASSTTGTSSYEQYFGPGTRLTVT.

V is TRBV4-1 and J is TRBJ2-7; D not resolved. Trimming took off 0 bases at V and 6 bases at J, with 18 bases between the two ends. This CDR3 is 16 amino acids long. Germline values: CDR1 MGHRA, CDR2 YSYEKL. The CDR3 sequence is CASSQEPPPSHSEQYF. The CDR3 bases are TGCGCCAGCAGCCAAGAACCCCCTCCTTCACACAGCGAGCAGTACTTC.

V is TRBV5-1 and J is TRBJ1-2; maybe TRBD1 (5 bases). Germline V gene data show CDR1 as SGHRS and CDR2 as YFSETQ. The CDR3 contains 16 residues. V was trimmed by 4 bases and J by 5 bases, leaving 21 bases between them. The DNA for the CDR3 is TGCGCCAGCAGCCTTCCCGGGACGGTACGATTGTATGGCTACACCTTC. It encodes CASSLPGTVRLYGYTF. Variable domain in full (rest from reference TRBV5-1 and TRBJ1-2): KAGVTQTPRYLIKTRGQQVTLSCSPISGHRSVSWYQQTPGQGLQFLFEYFSETQRNKGNFPGRFSGRQFSNSRSEMNVSTLELGDSALYLCASSLPGTVRLYGYTFGSGTRLTVV.

The chain couples TRBV4-2 to TRBJ2-2; 8 positions agree with TRBD2. J gave up 0 bases and V 0 bases, and 6 bases lay outside the gene matches. The germline V gene encodes CDR1 LGHNA and CDR2 YNFKEQ. The CDR3 is 18 amino acids. CDR3 sequence (DNA): TGTGCCAGCAGCCAAGATCCCCTAGCGGGTGCGAACACCGGGGAGCTGTTTTTT. Translated: CASSQDPLAGANTGELFF.

CDR3 protein: CASSTPSLAGGNTGELFF. CDR3 coding DNA: TGTGCCAGCAGTACACCCTCACTAGCGGGGGGGAACACCGGGGAGCTGTTTTTT. The V gene is TRBV27, the J gene TRBJ2-2; 12 positions agree with TRBD2. Germline V gene sequence: CDR1 MNHEY, CDR2 SMNVEV (reference sequence). With V trimmed by 5 bases and J by 1 base, 8 bases remained unmatched. This CDR3 spans 18 amino acids.